The rows below give T cell receptor beta chains drawn from one sample of a study of cytomegalovirus exposure and HLA in healthy donors. Libraries were prepared by immunoSEQ multiplex PCR; TCRdb keeps only in-frame clonotypes and omits some of them. The profile covers under 200,000 clones, with roughly 77% appearing a single time and less than 2.5% taken by the ten largest. The specimen was PBMCs. These receptors all stem from a man between 45 and 60 years old in good health and CMV-seropositive. The conserved cysteine and the conserved F or W are not part of the CDR3 here. Each record gives: V gene, CDR3 protein.

V gene: TRBV6-1
CDR3 protein: ASSEAQSTVYGYT

V gene: TRBV15
CDR3 protein: ATSRAGGELF

V gene: TRBV6-1
CDR3 protein: ASSPQGSHTEAF

V gene: TRBV2
CDR3 protein: ASSVRPGDGYT

V gene: TRBV4-1
CDR3 protein: ASSRGQAAGDGYT

V gene: TRBV10-3
CDR3 protein: AIRGDRADYEQY

V gene: TRBV5-4
CDR3 protein: ASSLGGQGGQPQH

V gene: TRBV9
CDR3 protein: ASSHRPNGVNYGYT

V gene: TRBV5-1
CDR3 protein: ASTRDSSYEQY

V gene: TRBV12-5
CDR3 protein: ASGADPGQNTEAF

V gene: TRBV30
CDR3 protein: AWTSSGANVLT

V gene: TRBV10-3
CDR3 protein: AIARDNSGANVLT

V gene: TRBV29-1
CDR3 protein: STDSQNTGELF

V gene: TRBV7-9
CDR3 protein: ASSSGVANEQF

V gene: TRBV4-2
CDR3 protein: ASSQDGSAGARFTQY

V gene: TRBV29-1
CDR3 protein: SVSRHSGSYEQY

V gene: TRBV9
CDR3 protein: ASSVDGEGKLF

V gene: TRBV28
CDR3 protein: ASRGTGVSNQPQH

V gene: TRBV7-9
CDR3 protein: ASRYRGGNEKLF

V gene: TRBV18
CDR3 protein: ASSPSGPPGNSPLH

V gene: TRBV18
CDR3 protein: ASSPPNGGNQPQH

V gene: TRBV7-9
CDR3 protein: ASSPSAEAF

V gene: TRBV6-6
CDR3 protein: ASSYNIGQGSAEQY

V gene: TRBV7-3
CDR3 protein: ASSWTGGPYEQY

V gene: TRBV7-6
CDR3 protein: ASSLRVRDRGLGQPQH

V gene: TRBV7-2
CDR3 protein: ASSLGRGFNQPQH

V gene: TRBV28
CDR3 protein: ADRDRVGGYT

V gene: TRBV7-2
CDR3 protein: ASSLSLPGTGNTEAF

V gene: TRBV18
CDR3 protein: ASSPLGTGNEQF

V gene: TRBV4-1
CDR3 protein: ASSQGTSGTYEQY

V gene: TRBV5-1
CDR3 protein: ASSSTGEKNQPQH

V gene: TRBV6-5
CDR3 protein: ASSYSRGTPHYGYT

V gene: TRBV7-2
CDR3 protein: ASSLWGPDQPQH

V gene: TRBV6-5
CDR3 protein: ASSYVAGLNGNTIY

V gene: TRBV7-9
CDR3 protein: ASSSNRDRVDNQPQH

V gene: TRBV28
CDR3 protein: ASRPFGDTKGSPLH

V gene: TRBV5-4
CDR3 protein: ASSLDIGAGT

V gene: TRBV10-1
CDR3 protein: ASSQGLAGGQETQY

V gene: TRBV5-3
CDR3 protein: ARSPRVPYEQY

V gene: TRBV6-5
CDR3 protein: ASTQQGFSYEQY

V gene: TRBV19
CDR3 protein: ASSIGQGYEQY

V gene: TRBV9
CDR3 protein: ASSEGTSYGYT

V gene: TRBV9
CDR3 protein: ASPPCPPTANYGYT

V gene: TRBV11-3
CDR3 protein: ASSLGSGAADTQY

V gene: TRBV5-1
CDR3 protein: ASSWQGEVNTEAF

V gene: TRBV5-1
CDR3 protein: ASSLYGRLLAYEQY

V gene: TRBV6-1
CDR3 protein: ASSWTSGGAHTQY

V gene: TRBV4-2
CDR3 protein: ASSQRQGRNSPLH

V gene: TRBV7-2
CDR3 protein: ASSLEGTVNQPQH

V gene: TRBV6-5
CDR3 protein: ASSGYRVAKNIQY

V gene: TRBV11-3
CDR3 protein: ASSLPGAGNEQF

V gene: TRBV7-9
CDR3 protein: ASSLLLVYNSPLH